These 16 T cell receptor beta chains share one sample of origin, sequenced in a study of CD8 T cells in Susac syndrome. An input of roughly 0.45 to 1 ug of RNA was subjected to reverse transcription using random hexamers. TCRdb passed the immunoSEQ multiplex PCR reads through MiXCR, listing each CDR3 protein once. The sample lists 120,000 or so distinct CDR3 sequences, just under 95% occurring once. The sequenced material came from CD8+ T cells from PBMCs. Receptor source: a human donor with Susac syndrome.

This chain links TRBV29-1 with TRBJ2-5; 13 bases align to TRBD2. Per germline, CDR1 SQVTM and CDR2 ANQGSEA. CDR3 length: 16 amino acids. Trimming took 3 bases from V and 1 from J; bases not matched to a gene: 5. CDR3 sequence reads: CSVDRTSGGFQETQYF. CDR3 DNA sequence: TGCAGCGTTGACAGGACTAGCGGGGGTTTCCAAGAGACCCAGTACTTC.

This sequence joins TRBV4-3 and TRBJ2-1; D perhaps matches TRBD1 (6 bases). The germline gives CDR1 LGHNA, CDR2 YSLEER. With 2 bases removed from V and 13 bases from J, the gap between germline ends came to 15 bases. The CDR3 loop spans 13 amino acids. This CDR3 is CASSQFAGVQQFF. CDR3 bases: TGCGCCAGCAGCCAATTTGCAGGGGTCCAACAGTTCTTC.

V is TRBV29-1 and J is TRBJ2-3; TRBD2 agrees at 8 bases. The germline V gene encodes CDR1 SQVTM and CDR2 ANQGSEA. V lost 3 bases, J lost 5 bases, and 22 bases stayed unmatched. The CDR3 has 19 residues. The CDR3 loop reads CSVEKVGGSSGGTQDTQYF. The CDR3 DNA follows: TGCAGCGTTGAGAAGGTCGGGGGATCCAGCGGGGGAACCCAAGATACGCAGTATTTT.

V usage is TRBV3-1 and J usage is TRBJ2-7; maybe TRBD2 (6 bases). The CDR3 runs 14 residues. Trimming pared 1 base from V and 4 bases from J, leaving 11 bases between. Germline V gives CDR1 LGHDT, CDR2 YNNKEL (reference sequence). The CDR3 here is CASSQGAGKYEQYF. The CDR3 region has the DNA TGTGCCAGCAGCCAAGGGGCGGGGAAATACGAGCAGTACTTC.

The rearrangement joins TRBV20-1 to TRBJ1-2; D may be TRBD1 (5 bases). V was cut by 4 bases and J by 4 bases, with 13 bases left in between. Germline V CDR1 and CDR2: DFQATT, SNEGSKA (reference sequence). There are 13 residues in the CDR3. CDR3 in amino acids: CSAKAQGIYGYTF. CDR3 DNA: TGCAGTGCTAAAGCCCAGGGAATCTATGGCTACACCTTC.

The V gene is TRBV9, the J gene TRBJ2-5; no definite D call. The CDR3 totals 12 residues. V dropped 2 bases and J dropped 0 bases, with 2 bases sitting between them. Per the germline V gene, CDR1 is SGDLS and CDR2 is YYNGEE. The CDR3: CASSVNQETQYF. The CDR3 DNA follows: TGTGCCAGCAGCGTGAACCAAGAGACCCAGTACTTC.

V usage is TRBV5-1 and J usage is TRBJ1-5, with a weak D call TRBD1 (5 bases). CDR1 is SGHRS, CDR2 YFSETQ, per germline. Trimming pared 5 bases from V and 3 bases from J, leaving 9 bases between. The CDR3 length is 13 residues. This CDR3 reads CASSSGDNQPQHF. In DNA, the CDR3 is TGCGCCAGCAGTTCGGGGGACAATCAGCCCCAGCATTTT.

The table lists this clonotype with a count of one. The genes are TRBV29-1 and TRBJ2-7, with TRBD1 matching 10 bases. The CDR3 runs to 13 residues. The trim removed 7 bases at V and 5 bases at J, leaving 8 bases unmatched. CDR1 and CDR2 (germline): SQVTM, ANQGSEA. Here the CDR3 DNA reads TGCAGCGCAAGACAGGGGGCTAACGACGAGCAGTACTTC. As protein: CSARQGANDEQYF.

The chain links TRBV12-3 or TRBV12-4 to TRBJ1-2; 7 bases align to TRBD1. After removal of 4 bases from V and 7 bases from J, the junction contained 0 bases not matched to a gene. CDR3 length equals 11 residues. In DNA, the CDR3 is TGTGCCAGCAGTTCAGGGGGTGGCTACACCTTC. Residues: CASSSGGGYTF.

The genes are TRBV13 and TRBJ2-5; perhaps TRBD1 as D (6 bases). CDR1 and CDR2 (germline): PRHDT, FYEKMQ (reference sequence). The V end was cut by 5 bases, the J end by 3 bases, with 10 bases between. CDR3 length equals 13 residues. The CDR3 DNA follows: TGTGCCAGCAGCCCACACAGGGAAGAGACCCAGTACTTC. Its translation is CASSPHREETQYF.

The CDR3 sequence: CASSQDYPTDTQYF. The CDR3 DNA reads TGTGCCAGCAGCCAGGACTATCCCACAGATACGCAGTATTTT. The chain combines TRBV7-6 with TRBJ2-3, with a possible D match to TRBD2 (6 bases). The length of the CDR3 is 14 residues. Trimming stripped 5 bases from V and 2 bases from J, with 11 bases between. In germline, CDR1 is SGHVS, CDR2 FNYEAQ.

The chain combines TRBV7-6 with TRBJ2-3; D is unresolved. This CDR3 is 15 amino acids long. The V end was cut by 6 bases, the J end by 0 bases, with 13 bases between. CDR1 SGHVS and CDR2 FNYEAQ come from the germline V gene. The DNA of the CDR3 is TGTGCCAGCAGTTACGGGTCTTCTAGCACAGATACGCAGTATTTT. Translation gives CASSYGSSSTDTQYF.

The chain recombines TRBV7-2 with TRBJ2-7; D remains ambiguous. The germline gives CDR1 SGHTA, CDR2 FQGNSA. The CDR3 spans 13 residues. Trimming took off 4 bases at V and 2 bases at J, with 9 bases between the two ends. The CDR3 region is CASSSAQAYEQYF. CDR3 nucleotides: TGTGCCAGCAGCTCAGCCCAAGCCTACGAGCAGTACTTC.

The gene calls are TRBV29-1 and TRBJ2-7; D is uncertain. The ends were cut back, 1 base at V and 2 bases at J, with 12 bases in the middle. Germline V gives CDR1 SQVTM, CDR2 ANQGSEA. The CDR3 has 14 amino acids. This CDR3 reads CSVEGAGVAYEQYF. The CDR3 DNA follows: TGCAGCGTTGAAGGGGCAGGTGTCGCCTACGAGCAGTACTTC.

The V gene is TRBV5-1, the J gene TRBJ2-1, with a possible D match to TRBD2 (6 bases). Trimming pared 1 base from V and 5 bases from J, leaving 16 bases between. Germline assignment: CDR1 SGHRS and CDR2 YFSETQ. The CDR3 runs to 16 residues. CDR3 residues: CASSLSVRERDNEQFF. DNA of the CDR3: TGCGCCAGCAGCTTGTCTGTGAGGGAGCGGGACAATGAGCAGTTCTTC. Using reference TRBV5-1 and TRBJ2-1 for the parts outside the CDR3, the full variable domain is KAGVTQTPRYLIKTRGQQVTLSCSPISGHRSVSWYQQTPGQGLQFLFEYFSETQRNKGNFPGRFSGRQFSNSRSEMNVSTLELGDSALYLCASSLSVRERDNEQFFGPGTRLTVL.

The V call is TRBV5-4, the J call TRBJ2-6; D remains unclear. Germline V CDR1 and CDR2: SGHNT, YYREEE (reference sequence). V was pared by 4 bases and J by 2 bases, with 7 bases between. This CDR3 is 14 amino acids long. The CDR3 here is CASSLLAGANVLTF. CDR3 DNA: TGTGCCAGCAGCCTGTTGGCTGGGGCCAACGTCCTGACTTTC.